This TCR beta chain was captured by sequencing in a study of T-cell reconstitution after alpha-beta-depleted transplantation in children. The study's findings and limits: By about two months after transplant, alpha-beta T cells reportedly arose from several hundred graft clones that had expanded. Where some patients showed high TCRbeta diversity at day 60, it came from recipient T cells and thymic progenitors that had survived. Once a year had passed after transplant, T-cell counts and diversity came mostly from newly produced T cells.

In regard to this clonotype: Its target is not known.

Trimming removed 2 bases from V and 4 bases from J, with 14 bases in between. This CDR3 has 15 amino acids. CDR1 is SGHRS and CDR2 is YFSETQ in the germline V gene. Preparation of the TCRbeta library used unique molecular identifiers. MiXCR, applied by TCRdb to the PCR reads, yields one record per CDR3 protein. The sample has approximately 980,000 distinct CDR3 sequences, roughly 29% seen once. The chain links TRBV5-1 to TRBJ2-3; D might be TRBD1 or TRBD2, each matching 5 bases. The clonotype was recovered from a boy under two years old who had a stem cell transplant for SCID, so the T cells may come from the graft donor. This specimen was PBMCs, mostly from graft donor cells, taken 360 days after TCRalphabeta/CD19-depleted stem cell transplant. CDR3 coding DNA: TGCGCCAGCAGCTTCGGATCCCCGGGGCCAGATACGCAGTATTTT. As protein: CASSFGSPGPDTQYF.